The rows below give T cell receptor beta chains drawn from one sample of a study of cytomegalovirus exposure and HLA in healthy donors. Method: immunoSEQ multiplex PCR; TCRdb's copy keeps in-frame clones and lacks some. The data show 95,000 to 150,000 clones, around 80% seen once. Sequenced sample: PBMCs. The source of these receptors is a man aged 45-65 years in good health and CMV-seronegative. The CDR3 runs from the conserved cysteine through the conserved F or W. Fields, in order: V gene, J gene, CDR3 protein.

TRBV6-5	TRBJ2-7	CASSPTSGGAYEQYF
TRBV25-1	TRBJ1-2	CATRARTANGYTF
TRBV7-3	TRBJ2-1	CASSLMGTSRGDEQFF
TRBV19	TRBJ2-1	CASLRDTSYNEQFF
TRBV27	TRBJ2-2	CASRRQGTGELFF
TRBV4-2	TRBJ1-2	CASSQDPGQGYGYTF
TRBV6-4	TRBJ2-3	CASSGSSRGGGPDTQYF
TRBV15	TRBJ1-2	CATSRPGTGNYGYTF
TRBV28	TRBJ1-1	CATEGAAEAFF
TRBV9	TRBJ2-5	CASSVENTPGETQYF
TRBV28	TRBJ1-5	CASSSSTAGQPQHF